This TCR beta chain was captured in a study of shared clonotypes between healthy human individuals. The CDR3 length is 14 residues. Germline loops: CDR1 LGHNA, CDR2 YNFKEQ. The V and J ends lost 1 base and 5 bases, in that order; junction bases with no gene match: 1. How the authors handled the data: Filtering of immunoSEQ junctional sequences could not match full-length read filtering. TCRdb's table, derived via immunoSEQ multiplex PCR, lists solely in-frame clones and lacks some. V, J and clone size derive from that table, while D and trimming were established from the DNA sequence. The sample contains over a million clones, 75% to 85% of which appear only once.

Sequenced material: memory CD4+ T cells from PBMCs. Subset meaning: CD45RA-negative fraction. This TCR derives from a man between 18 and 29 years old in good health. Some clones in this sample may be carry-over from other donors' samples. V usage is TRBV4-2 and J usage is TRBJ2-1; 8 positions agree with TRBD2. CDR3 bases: TGTGCCAGCAGCCAAGCACTAGCGGACAATGAGCAGTTCTTC. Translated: CASSQALADNEQFF.